This T cell receptor (beta chain) was sequenced during a study of OX40 agonist ivuxolimab in advanced cancers. Study overall: Patients were treated with intravenous ivuxolimab, dosed at 0.01 to 10 mg/kg and infused every 2 weeks. Recorded diagnoses for dose-escalation patients were hepatocellular carcinoma, melanoma, renal cell or head and neck cancer.

Using immunoSEQ multiplex PCR, the repertoire was profiled, and TCRdb retains in-frame clones only, with some absent. The sample carries tens of thousands of clones, more than 70% recorded once. A remark on this clone: Its target is unknown.

Exclusion applied to patients with autoimmune disease history or systemic immunosuppression. Study results and caveats: At doses 0.1 to 3.0 mg/kg, CD4+ and CD8+ clones expanded.

This specimen was CD4+ or CD8+ T cells sorted from blood, taken in a trial of the OX40 agonist ivuxolimab. The sequence was obtained from an adult with an advanced solid tumor such as melanoma, head and neck, liver or kidney cancer.

CDR3 protein: CASSPTTATFYEQYF. In DNA form, the CDR3 reads TGTGCCAGCAGCCCCACAACAGCCACCTTCTACGAGCAGTACTTC. This chain links TRBV7-8 with TRBJ2-7; D remains ambiguous. The V gene's germline CDR1 is SGHVS and CDR2 FQNEAQ. CDR3 length: 15 amino acids. V gave up 5 bases and J gave up 3 bases, with 17 bases separating them.